This T cell receptor (beta chain) was captured in a study of human T cells and chemical hapten exposure. Study summary: While the approximately 23-week study was under way, patients received diphenylcyclopropenone on the scalp every week. Patients, a majority of them female, were diagnosed with alopecia areata, totalis or universalis.

Germline V CDR1 and CDR2: PRHDT, FYEKMQ (reference sequence). The V segment lost 3 bases and the J segment 6 bases; nucleotides outside the gene matches: 3. The length of the CDR3 is 14 residues. TCRdb redid the calling of the RACE reads with MiXCR, one entry per CDR3 protein. The sample has about 120,000 distinct CDR3 sequences; roughly 12% are singletons. The time point denotes: patch test 3, about 24 weeks after DPC sensitization. Described treatment: therapeutic diphenylcyclopropenone sensitization with weekly scalp DPC. As for this clonotype: Its specificity is not known.

Findings and caveats of the study: TCRs above 1 in 1000 frequency stayed constant with DPC sensitization.

The chain recombines TRBV13 with TRBJ1-5, with 9 positions matching TRBD1. The receptor was derived from a woman aged 50 to 60 with alopecia areata. Some clones in this sample may be carry-over from other donors' samples. Sequenced material: whole blood, taken in connection with sensitization to the hapten diphenylcyclopropenone (DPC). CDR3 sequence: CASSFGQGPQPQHF. DNA for the CDR3: TGTGCCAGCAGCTTCGGACAGGGGCCTCAGCCCCAGCATTTT.